The present TCR beta chain was sequenced within a study of shared clonotypes between healthy human individuals. Study context: Used for every donor were three CD4 naive, three CD4 memory, two CD8 naive and one CD8 memory plate. Study conclusions and caveats: Among donors, the sharing of clonotypes was expected to be influenced by sequencing depth. Memory subsets had estimated richness that was generally smaller than that of naive subsets. It was the non-shared clonotypes that had lower generation probabilities than clonotypes shared by all four donors.

Terminally differentiated effector memory CD45RA+ cells were excluded from the naive CD8 cells, which were CD45RO-negative and positively selected for CCR7. Produced via immunoSEQ multiplex PCR; TCRdb's table is partial and in-frame only. Altogether roughly 1,800,000 clones are present, roughly 94% being singletons, with the ten largest covering approximately 1%. CDR3 length: 15 amino acids. From germline, CDR1 is SGHDT and CDR2 YYEEEE. V was shortened by 1 base and J by 0 bases, with 7 bases between the two germline ends. As regards this clone: The antigen is undetermined.

The V and J genes are TRBV5-6 and TRBJ2-2; D ambiguous. The sequence derives from a man younger than 35 in good health. Sequenced sample: naive CD8+ T cells sorted from blood. The CDR3 here is CASSLSITNTGELFF. CDR3 bases: TGTGCCAGCAGCTTGAGCATCACGAACACCGGGGAGCTGTTTTTT.